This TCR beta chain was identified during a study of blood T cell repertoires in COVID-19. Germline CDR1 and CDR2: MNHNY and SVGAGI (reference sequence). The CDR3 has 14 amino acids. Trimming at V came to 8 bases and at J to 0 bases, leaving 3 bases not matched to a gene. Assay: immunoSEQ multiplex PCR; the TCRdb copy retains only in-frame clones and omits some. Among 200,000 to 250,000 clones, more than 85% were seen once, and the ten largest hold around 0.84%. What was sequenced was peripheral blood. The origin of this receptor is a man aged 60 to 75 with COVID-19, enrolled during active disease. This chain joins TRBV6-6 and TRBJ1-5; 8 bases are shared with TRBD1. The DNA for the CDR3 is TGTGCCAGCGCGACAGGGGTTAGCAATCAGCCCCAGCATTTT. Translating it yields CASATGVSNQPQHF.